One T cell receptor (beta chain) is described in this entry. The sample is drawn from a study of memory CD4+ T cells and cytomegalovirus serostatus. TCRdb's copy holds only in-frame clones and misses some; the assay was immunoSEQ multiplex PCR. The sample includes 25,000 to 30,000 clones, around 75% seen only once; the top ten take around 0.67%. Single viable CD3+CD4+CD8-CD45RO+ cells were sorted as the memory CD4+ T cells. V dropped 0 bases and J dropped 4; count of bases not matched to a gene: 3. The CDR3 is made up of 14 amino acids. From germline, CDR1 is SGHKS and CDR2 YYEKEE (reference sequence).

The sequenced sample consisted of memory CD4+ T cells from blood. This TCR came from an adult in good health and CMV-seronegative. The rearrangement joins TRBV5-5 to TRBJ1-2, with 7 bases that match TRBD1. CDR3 sequence reads: CASSLGQGVYGYTF. The CDR3 nucleotides read TGTGCCAGCAGCTTGGGACAGGGTGTCTATGGCTACACCTTC. The variable domain in full, with the rest retrieved from reference TRBV5-5 and TRBJ1-2, is DAGVTQSPTHLIKTRGQQVTLRCSPISGHKSVSWYQQVLGQGPQFIFQYYEKEERGRGNFPDRFSARQFPNYSSELNVNALLLGDSALYLCASSLGQGVYGYTFGSGTRLTVV.